This TCR beta chain was sequenced in a study of T cell responses to AZD1222 COVID-19 vaccine (dated by TCRdb to the early 2020s). General notes on the study: AZD1222 recipients whose second dose came at about 4 weeks and those whose second dose came at about 12 weeks were combined into one group, since spike-specific TCR depth and breadth did not differ between the two schedules. A total of 230 to 250 trial participants underwent TCR sequencing, of whom roughly 210 had received two doses of AZD1222 and about 25 had received two doses of the MenACWY control vaccine. Enrollment into the trials was organized by age into subgroups of 18-55, 56-69 and 70-plus years, and those subgroups contained around 150, 28 and 57 TCR-sequenced participants, respectively. The investigation overall reported the following: Participants were mostly white British, with more females than males. The authors suggested clonal diversity may have been underestimated. The vaccine-associated CD4 TCRs covered the entire spike protein, and the dominant responses fell in regions 160-218 and 743-854. A significant rise in spike-specific TCR breadth and depth was observed after two AZD1222 doses relative to day 0 and relative to MenACWY recipients. Conclusions about previously exposed vaccinees are limited because only 5 or 6 AZD1222 recipients were SARS-CoV-2 seropositive at baseline. Reportedly, almost half of the unique spike-specific TCRs recognized epitopes lying outside the regions that are mutated in the B.1.351 and B.1.1.7 variants. The 56-69-year group was small, and its depth increase did not reach significance, likely because of low power. Because no day 14 peak-response samples were available, the repertoires could be characterized only after the peak T cell response.

Sample time point, as interpreted from the label and publication: baseline before first vaccination. Vaccinee samples were obtained from the UK trials COV001 and COV002, which included a single-blind randomized controlled phase 2/3 trial of AZD1222 (ChAdOx1 nCoV-19) in healthy adults. For TCRbeta chain sequencing, PBMC samples from trial participants were taken at day 0 and at day 28 after the second dose. CDR1 SGHAT and CDR2 FQNNGV were looked up in the germline V gene. Here V drops 4 bases and J drops 9 bases, and the junction holds 0 bases not matched to any gene. The CDR3 runs 11 amino acids, cysteine and phenylalanine included. Here the CDR3 DNA is all that survives: 33 bases in frame from base 1. The CDR3 regions of human TCRbeta chains were analyzed by immunosequencing. On the study's bioinformatics: Repertoire TCRs were matched against a reference library of SARS-CoV-2-specific TCRs generated with the MIRA antigen-specificity platform. Breadth was defined as the fraction of unique TCRs that were SARS-CoV-2-associated, and depth was defined as the fraction of total T cells that were SARS-CoV-2-associated. Using the MIRA data, each spike-specific TCR was assigned both to the spike region to which the TCR was reactive and to a CD4 or CD8 class. Log10-transformed breadth and depth values were compared by one-way ANOVA with Sidak's multiple comparisons tests. TCRdb mirrors the immuneACCESS table, restricted to in-frame sequences. Some clones are absent from its copies; in checked studies, under half trace to an unresolved V gene, and the reason for the others is unknown. V and J calls and clone size are copied from that table; D and trimming were computed from the DNA. Recorded for this sample are about 110,000 clones; roughly four fifths of them occurred a single time. Roughly 4.8% of the sample goes to the ten largest clones.

Remarks on this clone: No cognate antigen has been identified for it. No per-base quality is available; no much larger clone lies one base away.

Recombination joined TRBV11-2 with TRBJ2-1, with TRBD2 identical over 7 junction bases. This material consisted of peripheral blood, taken on day 0 of AZD1222 vaccination. This TCR was sampled from an adult in good health. Here the CDR3 is given as CASSSGGEQFF. The nucleotides are TGTGCCAGCAGCTCGGGAGGTGAGCAGTTCTTC.